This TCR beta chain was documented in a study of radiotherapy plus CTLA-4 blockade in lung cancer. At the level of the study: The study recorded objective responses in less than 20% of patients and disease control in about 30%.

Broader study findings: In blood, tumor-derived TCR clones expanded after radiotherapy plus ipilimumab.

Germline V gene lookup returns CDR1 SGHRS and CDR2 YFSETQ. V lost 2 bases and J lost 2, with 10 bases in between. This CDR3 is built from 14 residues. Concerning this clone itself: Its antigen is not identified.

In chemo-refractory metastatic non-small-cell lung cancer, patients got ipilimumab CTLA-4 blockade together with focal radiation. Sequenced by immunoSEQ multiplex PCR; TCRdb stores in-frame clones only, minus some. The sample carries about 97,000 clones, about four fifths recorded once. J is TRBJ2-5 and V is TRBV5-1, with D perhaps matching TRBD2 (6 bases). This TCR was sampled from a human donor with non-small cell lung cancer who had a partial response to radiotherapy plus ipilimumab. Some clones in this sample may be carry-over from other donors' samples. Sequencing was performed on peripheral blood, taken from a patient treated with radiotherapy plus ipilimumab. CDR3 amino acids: CASSFREPQETQYF. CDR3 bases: TGCGCCAGCAGCTTCCGGGAGCCTCAAGAGACCCAGTACTTC.